Included here is one T cell receptor beta chain sequence, with context. This specimen comes from a study of cytomegalovirus exposure and HLA in healthy donors. Measured with immunoSEQ multiplex PCR; TCRdb has only the in-frame clones, and not every one. Of more than 120,000 clones in the sample, approximately 86% were seen once. Sequenced input: PBMCs. The receptor was isolated from a man aged 18 to 30 in good health and CMV-seropositive.

CDR3 coding DNA: TGTGCCAGCAGCCAAACCTACAGGGGCTCCTACGAGCAGTACTTC. Residues: CASSQTYRGSYEQYF. The chain couples TRBV4-2 to TRBJ2-7, with 7 bases matching TRBD1. The CDR3 spans 15 residues. CDR1 is LGHNA, CDR2 YNFKEQ, per germline. V gave up 2 bases and J gave up 0 bases; unmatched junction bases: 4.